The 12 T cell receptor beta chains below come from one sample, sequenced in a study of tissue T cells after allogeneic stem cell transplantation. Produced via immunoSEQ multiplex PCR; TCRdb's table is partial and in-frame only. The sample has about 16,000 clones, 60% to 75% seen once. Material: spleen. All receptors come from a female BALB/c mouse in good health. As its MHC haplotype, the strain has H2-d.

Concerning this clone itself: Mouse germline and gene names are used. The read ends 1 residue early relative to the CDR3; the germline J gene fills the gap. The rearrangement uses TRBV1 and TRBJ1-1, with D perhaps matching TRBD1 (5 bases). Trimming shortened V by 3 bases and J by 4 bases, and 12 bases separated the two germline ends. CDR3 size: 14 residues. Germline V gene data show CDR1 as NSQYPW and CDR2 as LRSPGD (reference sequence). Partial CDR3 DNA: TGCACCTGCAGTGCTCAGGGTATGACCACAGAAGTCTTC. It specifies CTCSAQGMTTEVF. The CDR3 in its entirety is CTCSAQGMTTEVFF.

This clone has a single count. Gene and germline names: mouse. The missing CDR3 end, 1 residue past where the read stops, is filled in from the germline J gene. This chain connects TRBV17 to TRBJ1-4, with 8 bases aligning to TRBD1. V lost 1 base and J lost 6; bases outside the gene matches: 7. Germline V CDR1 and CDR2: MNHDT, YYDKIL. This CDR3 has 16 amino acids. The CDR3 sequence: CASSRGRTGIDERLFF. Incomplete CDR3 DNA: TGTGCTAGCAGTAGAGGCCGGACAGGGATCGACGAAAGATTATTT.

A word on this clone: Gene names are mouse gene names. Sequencing ends 1 residue short of the CDR3 end; the germline J gene provides the rest. The V gene is TRBV29, the J gene TRBJ1-4, with TRBD1 matching over 7 bases. CDR3 length equals 14 residues. Germline V lookup: CDR1 MSHET, CDR2 SYDVDS. Trimming took 3 bases from V and 2 from J; bases not matched to a gene: 0. The part of the CDR3 DNA that was read is TGTGCTAGCAGTTTGACAGGGTCCAACGAAAGATTATTT. It specifies CASSLTGSNERLF. In full, the CDR3 is CASSLTGSNERLFF.

Notes on this clone: Gene and germline names: mouse. The CDR3 extends 1 residue past the end of the read, so its final part is completed from the germline J gene. The chain is built from TRBV2 and TRBJ2-5; D possibly corresponds to TRBD1 (5 bases). Germline CDR1 and CDR2: LGHNA and YSYQKL. V was shortened by 3 bases and J by 6 bases, with 13 bases between the two germline ends. The CDR3 loop spans 14 amino acids. The sequenced CDR3 bases are TGTGCCAGCAGCCACCGGCAGGGAGAGGACACCCAGTAC. Its protein product is CASSHRQGEDTQY. The complete CDR3 reads CASSHRQGEDTQYF.

On this clone itself: Gene names refer to mouse genes. The read stops 1 residue short of the end of the CDR3; the missing end is completed from the germline J gene. The chain combines TRBV31 with TRBJ2-2, with TRBD2 matching 9 bases. V trimming: 0 bases; J trimming: 6 bases; junction bases outside the gene matches: 5. This CDR3 contains 15 residues. CDR1 is GKSSPN and CDR2 is SITVG in the germline V gene. This chain's CDR3 is CAWSLLGGRAGQLYF. The CDR3 bases that were read are TGTGCCTGGAGTCTATTGGGGGGGCGCGCCGGGCAGCTCTAC.

On this clone itself: The listed genes are named as in mouse. The read stops 1 residue short of the end of the CDR3; the missing end is completed from the germline J gene. This rearrangement joins TRBV4 to TRBJ1-4; weak D call: TRBD1 (5 bases). The CDR3 length is 14 residues. CDR1 is LGHDT, CDR2 YNNKQL, per germline (reference sequence). Between the trimmed V and J ends, which lost 5 bases and 0 bases, there was a span of 7 bases. CDR3 protein: CASSRTISNERLFF. The covered CDR3 bases are TGTGCCAGCAGCCGGACAATTTCCAACGAAAGATTATTT.

This clone was observed once. The gene names given are mouse names. The CDR3 goes on 1 residue after the read ends, and that part is filled in from the germline J gene. The chain is built from TRBV5 and TRBJ1-1; possibly TRBD1 for D (6 bases). Germline CDR1 LGHNA, CDR2 YNLKQL (reference sequence). This CDR3 spans 14 amino acids. V was shortened by 0 bases and J by 2 bases, with 7 bases between the two germline ends. CDR3 DNA, as far as it was read: TGTGCCAGCAGCCAAGAGGGACACAACACAGAAGTCTTC. Translated: CASSQEGHNTEVF. The full-length CDR3 reads as CASSQEGHNTEVFF.

This clone showed up just a few times. Genes and germline come from the mouse. The CDR3 extends 1 residue past the end of the read, so its final part is completed from the germline J gene. V usage is TRBV1 and J usage is TRBJ2-7; 12 bases line up with TRBD2. Germline V CDR1 and CDR2: NSQYPW, LRSPGD (reference sequence). V lost 4 bases and J lost 6; bases outside the gene matches: 1. The CDR3 extends over 13 amino acids. The CDR3 loop reads CTCSGLGGPEQYF. Partial CDR3 DNA: TGCACCTGCAGTGGACTGGGGGGGCCTGAACAGTAC.

A remark on this clone: The gene names given are mouse names. The read ends 1 residue shy of where the CDR3 ends; the end is completed using the germline J gene. The rearrangement uses TRBV13-1 and TRBJ2-7; D is unclear. Looked up from germline, CDR1 is NSHNY and CDR2 is SYGAGN. V was cut by 4 bases and J by 0 bases, with 8 bases left in between. There are 13 residues in the CDR3. The CDR3 bases that were read are TGTGCCAGCAGTAACGACATCTCCTATGAACAGTAC. Encoded protein: CASSNDISYEQY. The entire CDR3 protein reads CASSNDISYEQYF.

Points on this clone: Gene names and germline match the mouse. The read is 1 residue too short to cover the CDR3 end, so that end is filled in from the germline J gene. The rearrangement links TRBV30 to TRBJ1-4, with 9 bases lining up with TRBD1. CDR3 length: 14 amino acids. The germline gives CDR1 SQVVS, CDR2 ANEGSEA. Unmatched junction bases numbered 9, after V lost 6 bases and J lost 7 bases. The CDR3 spells CSSSGTGKSERLFF. CDR3 DNA (partial): TGTAGTTCGTCCGGGACAGGGAAGAGCGAAAGATTATTT.

Comments on this clone: Gene and germline names: mouse. The read stops 1 residue short of the end of the CDR3; the missing end is completed from the germline J gene. The chain has TRBV19 and TRBJ2-1; D is possibly TRBD2 (6 bases). The CDR3 runs to 15 residues. The V and J ends lost 1 base and 1 base respectively, with 9 bases between them. CDR1 is FNHDT, CDR2 SITEND, per germline (reference sequence). The CDR3 reads CASSISGENYAEQFF. CDR3 DNA, as far as it was read: TGTGCCAGCAGTATATCTGGGGAGAACTATGCTGAGCAGTTC.

On this clone itself: Gene names and germline match the mouse. The CDR3: CASSDAWGVQNTLYF. The sequenced part of the CDR3 DNA is TGTGCCAGCAGTGATGCTTGGGGGGTTCAAAACACCTTGTAC. J is TRBJ2-4 and V is TRBV13-1; 7 bases are a match to TRBD2. The read is 1 residue too short to cover the CDR3 end, so that end is filled in from the germline J gene. There are 15 residues in the CDR3. Germline V gives CDR1 NSHNY, CDR2 SYGAGN. With V trimmed by 0 bases and J by 2 bases, 3 bases remained unmatched.